One and the same sample provided the 26 T cell receptor beta chains below, sequenced in a study of neurological immune-mediated disorders. Each CDR3 protein gets one entry after TCRdb re-called the 5' RACE reads with MiXCR. Of tens of thousands of distinct CDR3 sequences in the sample, about 9.5% were seen once. What was sequenced was PBMCs. Source of these receptors: a man over 45 in good health.

There are many counts of this clonotype. This sequence joins TRBV5-1 and TRBJ1-1; a weak D match, TRBD1 (6 bases). V dropped 0 bases and J dropped 6 bases, with 15 bases sitting between them. From germline, CDR1 is SGHRS and CDR2 YFSETQ. The CDR3 consists of 15 residues. The CDR3 here is CASSLAFGQGSEAFF. The CDR3 region has the DNA TGCGCCAGCAGCTTGGCCTTCGGTCAGGGGTCTGAAGCTTTCTTT.

Ten or more counts support this clonotype. The V call is TRBV20-1, the J call TRBJ1-5; 9 positions agree with TRBD1. This CDR3 is built from 15 residues. Unmatched junction bases numbered 5, after V lost 3 bases and J lost 2 bases. Germline V gives CDR1 DFQATT, CDR2 SNEGSKA (reference sequence). In DNA, the CDR3 is TGCAGTGCTAGGGGACAGGGAGGGCGCAATCAGCCCCAGCATTTT. As protein: CSARGQGGRNQPQHF.

This clonotype showed up many times. The chain couples TRBV28 to TRBJ1-1; D not certain. Germline V gives CDR1 MDHEN, CDR2 SYDVKM. Trimming cost V 5 bases and J 0 bases, with 13 bases left between them. The CDR3 has 15 amino acids. CDR3 sequence: CASSPPGSMNTEAFF. CDR3 coding DNA: TGTGCCAGCAGTCCCCCGGGATCCATGAACACTGAAGCTTTCTTT.

The V call is TRBV10-2, the J call TRBJ1-4; D is uncertain. CDR3 length: 14 residues. V was clipped by 5 bases and J by 2 bases, with 9 bases between them. The germline CDR1 and CDR2 sequences are WSHSY and SAAADI. The CDR3 region has the DNA TGCGCCAGCAGTTTGAGCCCTACTAATGAAAAACTGTTTTTT. Protein: CASSLSPTNEKLFF.

This clonotype was detected many times. The J gene is TRBJ2-1, the V gene TRBV6-5, with TRBD2 as a possible D gene (5 bases). CDR1 is MNHEY, CDR2 SVGAGI, per germline. V gave up 4 bases and J gave up 8 bases, with 15 bases separating them. This CDR3 comprises 14 residues. CDR3 in amino acids: CASSLGVPRDEQFF. The CDR3 coding sequence is TGTGCCAGCAGTTTGGGCGTCCCGAGGGATGAGCAGTTCTTC.

This clonotype has at least ten counts. This chain joins TRBV7-2 and TRBJ1-2; D gene uncertain. The germline gives CDR1 SGHTA, CDR2 FQGNSA. This CDR3 has 13 amino acids. The V gene lost 5 bases and the J gene lost 8 bases, with 15 bases spanning the gap. CDR3 sequence reads: CASSPGRARGYTF. The CDR3 coding sequence is TGTGCCAGCAGCCCGGGGAGGGCTAGGGGCTACACCTTC.

The sample holds many counts of this clonotype. The chain couples TRBV20-1 to TRBJ1-2; TRBD1 matches 8 bases. The germline V gene has CDR1 DFQATT and CDR2 SNEGSKA (reference sequence). Losses at the gene ends were 5 bases for V and 8 bases for J; bases not matched to a gene: 13. The CDR3 contains 14 residues. In nucleotides, the CDR3 is TGCAGTGCTCTCCGGGACAGGAGCCACGGGGGCTACACCTTC. This codes for CSALRDRSHGGYTF.

The sample holds many counts of this clonotype. The chain joins TRBV28 to TRBJ2-7, with TRBD1 as a possible D gene (7 bases). Between the trimmed V and J ends, which lost 7 bases and 3 bases, there was a span of 25 bases. Germline assignment: CDR1 MDHEN and CDR2 SYDVKM. CDR3 size: 17 residues. The CDR3: CASTDPTTGEVCYEQYF. The CDR3, as DNA: TGTGCCAGCACCGACCCTACCACAGGGGAGGTTTGCTACGAGCAGTACTTC.

This clonotype was counted ten times or more. Here the CDR3 DNA reads TGTGCCATCAGTGATTTGTCTCCAGATACGCAGTATTTT. Amino acid sequence: CAISDLSPDTQYF. The chain combines TRBV10-3 with TRBJ2-3, with no clear D. The CDR3 is made up of 13 amino acids. The germline V gene has CDR1 ENHRY and CDR2 SYGVKD. V lost 3 bases and J 4 bases, leaving 8 bases between the germline ends.

A few counts support this clonotype. The V gene is TRBV27, the J gene TRBJ2-3; 7 nucleotides align to TRBD1. Germline CDR1 is MNHEY and CDR2 is SMNVEV (reference sequence). The trim removed 2 bases at V and 4 bases at J, leaving 6 bases unmatched. CDR3 size: 15 residues. This CDR3 reads CASSLTGDQADTQYF. DNA of the CDR3: TGTGCCAGCAGTTTAACAGGGGATCAGGCAGATACGCAGTATTTT.

In this sample, this clonotype turned up many times. The gene calls are TRBV7-2 and TRBJ2-1; the D is unclear. Germline CDR1 SGHTA, CDR2 FQGNSA. The CDR3 sequence is 14 residues long. The ends were cut back, 1 base at V and 10 bases at J, with 14 bases in the middle. CDR3 DNA: TGTGCCAGCAGCTTAGAATGGGCCGGCCGGGAGCAGTTCTTC. It yields the protein CASSLEWAGREQFF.

This clonotype was seen repeatedly, ten times or more. The chain combines TRBV5-1 with TRBJ2-3, with TRBD2 as a possible D gene (6 bases). V was trimmed by 5 bases and J by 0 bases, leaving 13 bases between them. Germline V lookup: CDR1 SGHRS, CDR2 YFSETQ. The CDR3 is made up of 15 amino acids. The CDR3: CASRPGTSSTDTQYF. The CDR3 DNA is TGCGCCAGCAGGCCCGGGACTTCGAGCACAGATACGCAGTATTTT.

About this clonotype itself: A single base separates this from a much larger clone, so it may be a read error. The chain employs TRBV20-1 and TRBJ1-5, with TRBD1 as a possible D gene (5 bases). CDR3 length equals 13 residues. Germline V gene lookup returns CDR1 DFQATT and CDR2 SNEGSKA (reference sequence). The CDR3 sequence is CSAWDRNNQPQRF. CDR3 sequence (DNA): TGCAGTGCTTGGGACCGCAACAATCAGCCCCAGCGTTTT.

The sample holds many counts of this clonotype. This chain joins TRBV6-2 or TRBV6-3 and TRBJ2-7; 9 nucleotides agree with TRBD1. Germline V lookup: CDR1 MNHEY, CDR2 SVGEGT. CDR3 size: 14 residues. After removal of 6 bases from V and 3 bases from J, the junction contained 6 bases not matched to a gene. The CDR3 DNA is TGTGCCAGCAGCCGGGGACAGGGCTTCTACGAGCAGTACTTC. As protein: CASSRGQGFYEQYF.

The chain couples TRBV7-9 to TRBJ2-2, with 12 bases lining up with TRBD2. The V and J ends lost 3 bases and 3 bases, in that order; junction bases with no gene match: 20. The CDR3 covers 22 residues. The germline V gene encodes CDR1 SEHNR and CDR2 FQNEAQ (reference sequence). For the CDR3, the DNA is TGTGCCAGCAGCTTTCTGCAAGAATCCCCACGACTAGCGGGAGTGGACACCGGGGAGCTGTTTTTT. This gives the protein CASSFLQESPRLAGVDTGELFF. The whole variable domain, remainder taken from reference TRBV7-9 and TRBJ2-2, is DTGVSQNPRHKITKRGQNVTFRCDPISEHNRLYWYRQTLGQGPEFLTYFQNEAQLEKSRLLSDRFSAERPKGSFSTLEIQRTEQGDSAMYLCASSFLQESPRLAGVDTGELFFGEGSRLTVL.

In this sample, this clonotype turned up many times. This rearrangement joins TRBV6-6 to TRBJ1-1; perhaps TRBD1 as D (6 bases). The germline CDR1 and CDR2 sequences are MNHNY and SVGAGI (reference sequence). CDR3 length: 14 amino acids. Trimming cost V 1 base and J 1 base, with 7 bases left between them. CDR3 sequence: CASSYWGQNTEAFF. The DNA for the CDR3 is TGTGCCAGCAGTTACTGGGGGCAGAACACTGAAGCTTTCTTT.

This clonotype was seen repeatedly, ten times or more. The rearrangement links TRBV7-3 to TRBJ2-4; D may be TRBD2 (6 bases). With 6 bases removed from V and 8 bases from J, the gap between germline ends came to 14 bases. CDR3 size: 13 residues. CDR1 is SGHTA, CDR2 FQGTGA, per germline. CDR3 amino acids: CASSLLAGDIQYF. The CDR3, as DNA: TGTGCCAGCAGTCTACTAGCTGGAGACATTCAGTACTTC. The full variable domain, completed using reference TRBV7-3 and TRBJ2-4, is GAGVSQTPSNKVTEKGKYVELRCDPISGHTALYWYRQSLGQGPEFLIYFQGTGAADDSGLPNDRFFAVRPEGSVSTLKIQRTERGDSAVYLCASSLLAGDIQYFGAGTRLSVL.

This clonotype was detected ten times or more. The chain combines TRBV15 with TRBJ2-5; 9 nucleotides line up with TRBD1. V was pared by 5 bases and J by 3 bases, with 4 bases of the junction left unmatched. This CDR3 spans 14 amino acids. The germline CDR1 and CDR2 sequences are LNHNV and YYDKDF (reference sequence). CDR3 coding DNA: TGTGCCACCAGCCCAAGGACAGGGGAAGAGACCCAGTACTTC. This encodes CATSPRTGEETQYF.

This clonotype was recorded many times. The chain is built from TRBV6-5 and TRBJ1-1; perhaps TRBD1 as D (6 bases). V lost 7 bases, J lost 11 bases, and 20 bases lay in between. This CDR3 region has 13 residues. CDR1 and CDR2 from the germline V gene are MNHEY and SVGAGI. The CDR3 protein is CASIKGGQGRAFF. The CDR3, as DNA: TGTGCCAGCATCAAAGGGGGTCAGGGGAGGGCTTTCTTT.

There are many counts of this clonotype. The V and J genes are TRBV28 and TRBJ2-1; tentative D call: TRBD2 (6 bases). V was trimmed by 3 bases and J by 1 base, leaving 10 bases between them. CDR3 length: 15 residues. The germline CDR1 and CDR2 sequences are MDHEN and SYDVKM. CDR3 sequence reads: CASSLGGRSYNEQFF. For the CDR3, the DNA is TGTGCCAGCAGTTTGGGGGGACGTTCCTACAATGAGCAGTTCTTC.

This rearrangement joins TRBV6-1 to TRBJ2-3, with D uncertain. CDR1 is MNHNS, CDR2 SASEGT, per germline. This CDR3 region has 13 residues. V lost 2 bases to trimming and J lost 4 bases, with 7 bases between them. The CDR3 DNA is TGTGCCAGCAGTGAACCCCTCCCAGATACGCAGTATTTT. Protein product: CASSEPLPDTQYF.

This clonotype was detected ten times or more. The V gene is TRBV5-1, the J gene TRBJ2-4, with 7 nucleotides matching TRBD1. V lost 2 bases, J lost 8 bases, and 7 bases stayed unmatched. CDR3 length: 14 amino acids. Germline loops: CDR1 SGHRS, CDR2 YFSETQ. CDR3 in DNA: TGCGCCAGCAGCTTTGGACAGGCGACGGACATTCAGTACTTC. Protein sequence: CASSFGQATDIQYF.

This clonotype was picked up many times. The chain employs TRBV10-3 and TRBJ1-2; TRBD1 is a possible D gene (6 bases). The CDR3 sequence is 16 residues long. Trimming took off 4 bases at V and 0 bases at J, with 15 bases between the two ends. The germline CDR1 and CDR2 sequences are ENHRY and SYGVKD. CDR3 nucleotides: TGTGCCATCAGTGGTATGCAGGGGTTATCTAACTATGGCTACACCTTC. It specifies CAISGMQGLSNYGYTF.

In this sample, this clonotype turned up many times. The chain has TRBV28 and TRBJ2-1; unclear D gene. The CDR3 runs to 11 residues. CDR1 and CDR2 (germline): MDHEN, SYDVKM. Trimming left V 3 bases short and J 10 bases short, with 7 bases between. DNA for the CDR3: TGTGCCAGCAGTTTTACTAACGAGCAGTTCTTC. It encodes CASSFTNEQFF.

This clonotype came up many times. The rearrangement uses TRBV5-5 and TRBJ2-5; TRBD1 agrees at 7 bases. J was trimmed by 5 bases and V by 4 bases; bases with no gene match: 14. The CDR3 loop spans 16 amino acids. The germline V gene has CDR1 SGHKS and CDR2 YYEKEE (reference sequence). CDR3 sequence (DNA): TGTGCCAGCAGCCCTGGGAAAGGGGGCCGAGGGGAGACCCAGTACTTC. The encoded protein is CASSPGKGGRGETQYF.

This clonotype was seen many times. The CDR3 spells CASSRALRTVKDWSTDTQYF. As DNA, the CDR3 is TGCGCCAGCAGCCGAGCATTACGGACAGTGAAGGATTGGAGCACAGATACGCAGTATTTT. The chain has TRBV4-1 and TRBJ2-3, with D perhaps matching TRBD1 (6 bases). The CDR3 loop spans 20 amino acids. The germline gives CDR1 MGHRA, CDR2 YSYEKL. Trimming removed 4 bases at V and 0 bases at J, with 26 bases between.